These 24 T cell receptor beta chains were sequenced from one sample in a study of Graves' ophthalmopathy and Graves' hyperthyroidism. TCR beta CDR3 regions were amplified from RNA transcripts. The library came from an HTBI-primed first-round RT-PCR and a second-round multiplex PCR. Via MiXCR, TCRdb re-called the multiplex PCR reads, giving one row per CDR3 protein. This sample has about 1.1 million distinct CDR3 sequences, with roughly two fifths found just once. The sequencing sample was made of peripheral blood or thyroid tissue (not recorded which). These receptor sequences come from an adult man with Graves' hyperthyroidism.

The V and J genes are TRBV6-2 or TRBV6-3 and TRBJ2-5, with D possibly being TRBD2 (5 bases). The CDR3 totals 14 residues. CDR1 is MNHEY, CDR2 SVGEGT, per germline. Trimming left V 2 bases short and J 2 bases short, with 9 bases between. The CDR3 region is CASSYLADQETQYF. CDR3 bases: TGTGCCAGCAGTTACCTAGCAGATCAAGAGACCCAGTACTTC.

This clonotype was observed many times. The chain employs TRBV25-1 and TRBJ1-1; the D gene is possibly TRBD1 (6 bases). Germline V gene sequence: CDR1 MGHDK, CDR2 SYGVNS. Trimming cost V 4 bases and J 5 bases, with 11 bases left between them. The CDR3 length is 13 residues. The CDR3 nucleotides are TGTGCCAGCAGTGCCTTAGGGGGGACTGAAGCTTTCTTT. Translation: CASSALGGTEAFF.

This clonotype was picked up many times. The CDR3 protein is CASSRATEAFF. In DNA, the CDR3 is TGTGCCAGCAGCCGCGCCACTGAAGCTTTCTTT. V is TRBV7-9 and J is TRBJ1-1; D is undetermined. Germline V gene data show CDR1 as SEHNR and CDR2 as FQNEAQ (reference sequence). Trimming removed 5 bases at V and 4 bases at J, with 5 bases between. The CDR3 spans 11 residues. The full variable domain, in which reference TRBV7-9 and TRBJ1-1 provide the parts outside the CDR3, is DTGVSQNPRHKITKRGQNVTFRCDPISEHNRLYWYRQTLGQGPEFLTYFQNEAQLEKSRLLSDRFSAERPKGSFSTLEIQRTEQGDSAMYLCASSRATEAFFGQGTRLTVV.

For this clonotype: With a much larger clone just one base away, this may be a read error. This chain uses TRBV20-1 with TRBJ2-7; 10 bases line up with TRBD2. CDR1 DFQATT and CDR2 SNEGSKA come from the germline V gene (reference sequence). After removal of 2 bases from V and 1 base from J, the junction contained 2 bases not matched to a gene. The CDR3 sequence is 14 residues long. The CDR3 DNA is TGCAGTGCTAGACTAGCGGGGGCTTCCTACGAGCAGTACTTC. This sequence encodes CSARLAGASYEQYF.

Points on this clonotype: Just one base apart from a much larger clone, this may be a read error. The chain uses TRBV10-3 and TRBJ2-7; D gene uncertain. The CDR3 extends over 15 amino acids. Looked up from germline, CDR1 is ENHRY and CDR2 is SYGVKD. CDR3 bases: TGTACCATCAGGACCACAGCGACACTAAGCTACGAGCAGTACTTC. Its protein is CTIRTTATLSYEQYF.

This clonotype was recorded many times. The chain's CDR3 is CAWGSVGAFF. In DNA, the CDR3 is TGTGCCTGGGGATCTGTTGGAGCTTTCTTT. The genes are TRBV30 and TRBJ1-1; D is unresolved. Per the germline V gene, CDR1 is GTSNPN and CDR2 is SVGIG (reference sequence). Deletions cut 5 bases from V and 10 bases from J, with 11 bases between. The CDR3 extends over 10 amino acids.

This clonotype was detected only a few times. The chain carries TRBV12-3 or TRBV12-4 and TRBJ2-7; D remains unclear. This CDR3 has 16 amino acids. V was cut by 3 bases and J by 5 bases, with 20 bases left in between. This CDR3 reads CASSFLPSWGDDEQYF. CDR3 nucleotide sequence: TGTGCCAGCAGTTTCCTCCCATCATGGGGTGACGACGAGCAGTACTTC.

As regards this clonotype: Relative to the germline gene, one junction end is altered; a read error may explain this. The rearrangement uses TRBV10-3 and TRBJ1-2, with 8 bases identical to TRBD1. The germline CDR1 and CDR2 sequences are ENHRY and SYGVKD. CDR3 length: 14 amino acids. CDR3 nucleotide sequence: TGTGCCAGCAGTTTATCCGGACAGGGCCTTGGCTACACCTTC. This gives the protein CASSLSGQGLGYTF.

The chain links TRBV28 to TRBJ1-2; D not certain. This CDR3 comprises 15 residues. V was shortened by 1 base and J by 4 bases, with 13 bases between the two germline ends. Germline CDR1 reads MDHEN; CDR2 reads SYDVKM. CDR3 sequence (DNA): TGTGCCAGCAGTTTATTAGGCCAGCCGGGCTATGGCTACACCTTC. The encoded protein is CASSLLGQPGYGYTF.

V gene TRBV20-1 combines with J gene TRBJ2-5; D uncertain. Trimming stripped 3 bases from V and 7 bases from J, with 15 bases between. The CDR3 is made up of 13 amino acids. Germline loops: CDR1 DFQATT, CDR2 SNEGSKA (reference sequence). The CDR3 spells CSASNVDLVTQYF. The CDR3 nucleotides read TGCAGTGCTAGTAACGTAGATTTAGTGACCCAGTACTTC.

This clonotype has just a few counts. The rearrangement joins TRBV6-1 to TRBJ1-2; no clear D gene. CDR1 is MNHNS, CDR2 SASEGT, per germline. Trimming removed 2 bases at V and 2 bases at J, with 12 bases between. CDR3 length: 15 residues. CDR3 bases: TGTGCCAGCAGTGAACGAGGATTATCCAACTATGGCTACACCTTC. This codes for CASSERGLSNYGYTF.

The chain joins TRBV11-2 to TRBJ1-2; D not resolved. The V end lost 2 bases, the J end lost 5 bases, and 18 bases lay between the germline ends. The CDR3 is 16 amino acids. CDR1 and CDR2 (germline): SGHAT, FQNNGV. The CDR3 bases are TGTGCCAGCAGCTTAAGTGAGACCGAGAATTATTATGGCTACACCTTC. It specifies CASSLSETENYYGYTF.

Comments on this clonotype: A much larger clone lies one base from this, so it may be a read error. The chain links TRBV7-9 to TRBJ1-5, with 8 bases that match TRBD1. Germline lookup yields CDR1 SEHNR and CDR2 FQNEAQ (reference sequence). The CDR3 is 13 amino acids. After removal of 5 bases from V and 9 bases from J, the junction contained 6 bases not matched to a gene. In DNA, the CDR3 is TGTGCCAGCAGCCCCGGGACAGGCGTGCCCCAGCATTTT. Its translation: CASSPGTGVPQHF.

The chain combines TRBV15 with TRBJ1-6; a possible D gene is TRBD1 (5 bases). V lost 3 bases, J lost 9 bases, and 24 bases lay in between. Germline loops: CDR1 LNHNV, CDR2 YYDKDF (reference sequence). The CDR3 is made up of 18 amino acids. The CDR3: CATSSQRFRSRDPSPLHF. The CDR3 DNA follows: TGTGCCACCAGCAGCCAAAGGTTCCGAAGCAGGGACCCTTCACCCCTCCACTTT. The entire variable domain, with the rest obtained from reference TRBV15 and TRBJ1-6, is as follows: DAMVIQNPRYQVTQFGKPVTLSCSQTLNHNVMYWYQQKSSQAPKLLFHYYDKDFNNEADTPDNFQSRRPNTSFCFLDIRSPGLGDTAMYLCATSSQRFRSRDPSPLHFGNGTRLTVT.

The sample holds a few counts of this clonotype. This chain connects TRBV7-9 to TRBJ2-5, with D perhaps matching TRBD2 (6 bases). The germline V gene encodes CDR1 SEHNR and CDR2 FQNEAQ (reference sequence). The length of the CDR3 is 15 residues. Trimming shortened V by 5 bases and J by 5 bases, and 18 bases separated the two germline ends. CDR3 amino acids: CASSPGGGAMETQYF. The CDR3 DNA reads as TGTGCCAGCAGCCCCGGGGGTGGTGCCATGGAGACCCAGTACTTC.

This clonotype has a count of ten or more. The J gene is TRBJ1-4, the V gene TRBV7-9; 8 bases are shared with TRBD1. Germline V CDR1 and CDR2: SEHNR, FQNEAQ (reference sequence). CDR3 length: 14 residues. Trimming took 5 bases from V and 5 from J; bases not matched to a gene: 4. The CDR3 coding sequence is TGTGCCAGCAGCCGGGACAGGCCAAATGAAAAACTGTTTTTT. This sequence encodes CASSRDRPNEKLFF.

In this sample, this clonotype turned up many times. The chain is built from TRBV20-1 and TRBJ1-5; D ambiguous. This CDR3 has 14 residues. In germline, CDR1 is DFQATT, CDR2 SNEGSKA (reference sequence). The V end was cut by 1 base, the J end by 1 base, with 8 bases between. CDR3 region: CSARGLRSNQPQHF. The CDR3 DNA sequence: TGCAGTGCTAGAGGTCTCAGGAGCAATCAGCCCCAGCATTTT.

The chain uses TRBV10-3 and TRBJ2-2; D unresolved. Per germline, CDR1 ENHRY and CDR2 SYGVKD. This CDR3 contains 15 residues. Between the trimmed V and J ends, which lost 3 bases and 0 bases, there was a span of 8 bases. CDR3 region: CAISDYAANTGELFF. The CDR3 nucleotides read TGTGCCATCAGTGATTACGCGGCGAACACCGGGGAGCTGTTTTTT.

The CDR3: CATQPTSGSYEQYF. The CDR3 coding sequence is TGTGCCACCCAACCGACTAGCGGCTCCTACGAGCAGTACTTC. This chain joins TRBV5-8 and TRBJ2-7; 9 bases are a match to TRBD2. With 9 bases clipped from V and 0 bases from J, the junction kept 7 bases outside the gene matches. Germline V gives CDR1 SGHTS, CDR2 YDEGEE. The CDR3 is 14 residues long. Combining the CDR3 with reference TRBV5-8 and TRBJ2-7 gives the whole variable domain EAGVTQSPTHLIKTRGQQATLRCSPISGHTSVYWYQQALGLGLQFLLWYDEGEERNRGNFPPRFSGRQFPNYSSELNVNALELEDSALYLCATQPTSGSYEQYFGPGTRLTVT.

This clonotype was counted only a few times. The chain has TRBV29-1 and TRBJ2-7; 9 bases line up with TRBD1. The CDR3 spans 15 residues. The trim removed 1 base at V and 3 bases at J, leaving 7 bases unmatched. Germline V gives CDR1 SQVTM, CDR2 ANQGSEA. DNA for the CDR3: TGCAGCGTTGAAGGTCGGACAGGGGCCTACTACGAGCAGTACTTC. This gives the protein CSVEGRTGAYYEQYF.

This chain links TRBV7-9 with TRBJ2-3; no definite D call. Germline V CDR1 and CDR2: SEHNR, FQNEAQ (reference sequence). The V and J ends lost 5 bases and 3 bases respectively, with 15 bases between them. The CDR3 extends over 15 amino acids. CDR3 sequence reads: CASSALLPRTDTQYF. The DNA of the CDR3 is TGTGCCAGCAGCGCGCTACTGCCCCGGACAGATACGCAGTATTTT.

Comments on this clonotype: A much bigger clone sits one base away, suggesting this may be a read error. J is TRBJ2-7 and V is TRBV19; D remains unclear. Trimming stripped 5 bases from V and 3 bases from J, with 17 bases between. The CDR3 totals 15 residues. Germline CDR1 is LNHDA and CDR2 is SQIVND (reference sequence). The CDR3 nucleotides are TGTGCCAGTAGTCTGACCGGGCCAGGATTCTACGAGCAGTACTTC. Translating it yields CASSLTGPGFYEQYF.

This clonotype was detected ten times or more. The genes are TRBV7-9 and TRBJ1-4; D not resolved. The CDR3 extends over 14 amino acids. V was cut by 3 bases and J by 4 bases, with 9 bases left in between. Germline lookup yields CDR1 SEHNR and CDR2 FQNEAQ (reference sequence). The CDR3 nucleotides are TGTGCCAGCAGCTTGTTTGGGGATAATGAAAAACTGTTTTTT. Amino acids: CASSLFGDNEKLFF. The full variable domain, in which reference TRBV7-9 and TRBJ1-4 provide the parts outside the CDR3, is DTGVSQNPRHKITKRGQNVTFRCDPISEHNRLYWYRQTLGQGPEFLTYFQNEAQLEKSRLLSDRFSAERPKGSFSTLEIQRTEQGDSAMYLCASSLFGDNEKLFFGSGTQLSVL.

This clonotype has a count of ten or more. The junction and the germline gene differ at one end; a read error may be behind it. This chain connects TRBV7-2 to TRBJ1-3; no definite D call. This CDR3 has 12 residues. Germline-derived CDR1 and CDR2 are SGHTA and FQGNSA. The CDR3 nucleotides are TGCGCCAGCAGCTCCGCTGGAAACACCATATATTTT. Its protein product is CASSSAGNTIYF.